This is a list of T cell receptor beta chains from one sample in a study of T cell repertoires in cytomegalovirus infection. TCRdb re-called the reads with MiXCR, one entry per CDR3 protein. Here the sample spans about 470,000 distinct CDR3 sequences, approximately 42% being singletons. The antigens for these receptors are not known. The material was cultured PBMCs, obtained from culture after CMV antigen stimulation. These receptors originate from a human donor in good health (CMV status not recorded). Some clones in this sample may be carry-over from other donors' samples. The CDR3 runs from the conserved cysteine through the conserved F or W.

J: TRBJ2-5
V: TRBV7-2
CDR3: CASSLILGTQYF

J: TRBJ1-1
V: TRBV7-2
CDR3: CASSSAIPTVEAFF

J: TRBJ2-1
V: TRBV7-6
CDR3: CASSPRDLARSSYNEQFF

J: TRBJ1-5
V: TRBV19
CDR3: CASSLQLNQPQHF

J: TRBJ2-7
V: TRBV15
CDR3: CATSTSTYPYEQYF

J: TRBJ1-5
V: TRBV7-2
CDR3: CASSLVAGRDQPQHF

J: TRBJ2-2
V: TRBV11-2
CDR3: CASSLDPSGSTGELFF

J: TRBJ1-3
V: TRBV15
CDR3: CATSVLRAAGNTIYF

J: TRBJ1-2
V: TRBV5-1
CDR3: CASSLEGPWANYGYTF

J: TRBJ1-4
V: TRBV19
CDR3: CASRGTGIIGKLFF

J: TRBJ2-7
V: TRBV12-3/TRBV12-4
CDR3: CASSRIWGSYEQYF

J: TRBJ2-3
V: TRBV7-8
CDR3: CASSKLAGGGDTQYF

J: TRBJ1-1
V: TRBV5-4
CDR3: CASSFRRGEQTEAFF

J: TRBJ2-3
V: TRBV4-1
CDR3: CASSQDTAGGGDTQYF

J: TRBJ2-7
V: TRBV6-2/TRBV6-3
CDR3: CASSYAREQYF

J: TRBJ2-4
V: TRBV6-2/TRBV6-3
CDR3: CASEETGQNIQYF

J: TRBJ1-5
V: TRBV30
CDR3: CAWDRGAALNQPQHF

J: TRBJ2-1
V: TRBV12-3/TRBV12-4
CDR3: CASSSLGRAGEQFF

J: TRBJ2-5
V: TRBV7-8
CDR3: CASSQGGGGETQYF

J: TRBJ2-7
V: TRBV7-2
CDR3: CASTRTGGMNEQYF

J: TRBJ2-1
V: TRBV5-6
CDR3: CASSPDADDNEQFF

J: TRBJ2-3
V: TRBV7-2
CDR3: CASSLTLAGGTDTQYF

J: TRBJ1-5
V: TRBV7-9
CDR3: CASSLTNSNQPQHF

J: TRBJ1-1
V: TRBV7-9
CDR3: CASSPTTGGVFGAFF

J: TRBJ1-5
V: TRBV4-1
CDR3: CASSTGLDQPQHF